The clone carrying this TCR beta chain ranks as medium-sized. Its antigen is undetermined. The data originate from a study of radiation and T cells in renal cell carcinoma. Broader study findings: In nephrectomy-only tumors, top 100 clonotypes averaged 43%, versus 54% irradiated. Dominant CDR3 motifs occupied more repertoire in irradiated than control tumors.

Treatment in this sample: 15 Gy SBRT to primary tumor, nephrectomy 4 weeks later. The CDR3 covers 15 residues. The V and J ends lost 4 bases and 5 bases, in that order; junction bases with no gene match: 9. Germline CDR1 and CDR2: SGHVS and FQNEAQ. The assay was immunoSEQ multiplex PCR, and TCRdb's table has in-frame clones only and misses some. The profile covers 20,000 or so clones, with roughly half appearing a single time and around 15% taken by the ten largest. The gene calls are TRBV7-8 and TRBJ2-5, with 8 nucleotides matching TRBD2. This specimen consisted of tumor tissue, obtained from a patient whose treatment included radiotherapy and nephrectomy. This receptor was obtained from a woman aged 45 to 65 with renal cell carcinoma. CDR3 residues: CASSYTNGGAETQYF. DNA for the CDR3: TGTGCCAGCAGCTATACTAACGGGGGGGCGGAGACCCAGTACTTC. The full variable domain, rest sourced from reference TRBV7-8 and TRBJ2-5, is GAGVSQSPRYKVAKRGQDVALRCDPISGHVSLFWYQQALGQGPEFLTYFQNEAQLDKSGLPSDRFFAERPEGSVSTLKIQRTQQEDSAVYLCASSYTNGGAETQYFGPGTRLLVL.